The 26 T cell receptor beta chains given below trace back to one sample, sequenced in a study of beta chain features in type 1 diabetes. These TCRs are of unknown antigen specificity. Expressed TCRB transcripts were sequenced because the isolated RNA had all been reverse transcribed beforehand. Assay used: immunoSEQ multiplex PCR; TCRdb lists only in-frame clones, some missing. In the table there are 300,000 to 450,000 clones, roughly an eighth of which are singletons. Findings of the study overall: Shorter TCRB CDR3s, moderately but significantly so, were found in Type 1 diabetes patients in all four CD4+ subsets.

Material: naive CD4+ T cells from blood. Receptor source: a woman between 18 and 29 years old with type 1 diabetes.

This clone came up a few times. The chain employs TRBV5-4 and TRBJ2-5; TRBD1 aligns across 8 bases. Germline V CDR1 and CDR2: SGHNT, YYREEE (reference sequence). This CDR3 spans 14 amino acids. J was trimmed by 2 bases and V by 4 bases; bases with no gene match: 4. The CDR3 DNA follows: TGTGCCAGCAGCCTGACAGGGGCTCAAGAGACCCAGTACTTC. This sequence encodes CASSLTGAQETQYF.

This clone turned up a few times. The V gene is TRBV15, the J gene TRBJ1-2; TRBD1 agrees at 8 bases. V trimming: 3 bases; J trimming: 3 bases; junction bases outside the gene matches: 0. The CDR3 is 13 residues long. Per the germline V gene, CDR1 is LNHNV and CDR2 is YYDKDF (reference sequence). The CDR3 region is CATSRDRDYGYTF. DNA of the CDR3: TGTGCCACCAGCAGGGACAGGGACTATGGCTACACCTTC.

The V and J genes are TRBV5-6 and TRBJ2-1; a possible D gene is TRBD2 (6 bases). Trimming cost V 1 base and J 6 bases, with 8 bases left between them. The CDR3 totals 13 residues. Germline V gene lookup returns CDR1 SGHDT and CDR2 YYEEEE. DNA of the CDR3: TGTGCCAGCAGCTTGCCACTAGCCAATGAGCAGTTCTTC. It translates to CASSLPLANEQFF. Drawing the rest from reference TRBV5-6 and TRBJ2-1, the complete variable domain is DAGVTQSPTHLIKTRGQQVTLRCSPKSGHDTVSWYQQALGQGPQFIFQYYEEEERQRGNFPDRFSGHQFPNYSSELNVNALLLGDSALYLCASSLPLANEQFFGPGTRLTVL.

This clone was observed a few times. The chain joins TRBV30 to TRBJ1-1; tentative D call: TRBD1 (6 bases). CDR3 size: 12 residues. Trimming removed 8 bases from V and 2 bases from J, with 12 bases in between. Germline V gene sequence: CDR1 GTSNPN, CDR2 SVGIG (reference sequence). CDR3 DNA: TGTGCCGGGGGCAGGGGAAACACTGAAGCTTTCTTT. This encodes CAGGRGNTEAFF.

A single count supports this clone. DNA of the CDR3: TGTGCCAGCAAGGACAGGGCTGGGTTCACTGAAGCTTTCTTT. Residues: CASKDRAGFTEAFF. The V and J genes are TRBV27 and TRBJ1-1, with 8 positions matching TRBD1. The V and J ends lost 7 bases and 4 bases, in that order; junction bases with no gene match: 8. The CDR3 is made up of 14 amino acids. Germline values: CDR1 MNHEY, CDR2 SMNVEV (reference sequence).

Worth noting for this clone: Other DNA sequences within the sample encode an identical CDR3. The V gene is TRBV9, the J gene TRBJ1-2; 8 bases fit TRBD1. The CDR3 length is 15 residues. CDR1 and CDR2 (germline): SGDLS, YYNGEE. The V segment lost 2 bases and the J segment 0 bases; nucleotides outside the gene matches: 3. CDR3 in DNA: TGTGCCAGCAGCGTTGGACAGGGAACTAACTATGGCTACACCTTC. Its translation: CASSVGQGTNYGYTF.

The CDR3 here is CASSSRGSGTYEQYF. CDR3 bases: TGTGCCAGCAGCTCCCGGGGTAGCGGTACCTACGAGCAGTACTTC. The V call is TRBV11-3, the J call TRBJ2-7; D possibly corresponds to TRBD2 (6 bases). The V end lost 4 bases, the J end lost 2 bases, and 15 bases lay between the germline ends. CDR3 size: 15 residues. In germline, CDR1 is SGHNT, CDR2 YENEEA.

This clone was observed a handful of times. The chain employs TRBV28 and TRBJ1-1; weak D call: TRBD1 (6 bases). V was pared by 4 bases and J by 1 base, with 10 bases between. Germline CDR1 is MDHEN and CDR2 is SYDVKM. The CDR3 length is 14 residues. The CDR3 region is CASSSGTPNTEAFF. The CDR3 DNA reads TGTGCCAGCAGTTCCGGGACACCGAACACTGAAGCTTTCTTT.

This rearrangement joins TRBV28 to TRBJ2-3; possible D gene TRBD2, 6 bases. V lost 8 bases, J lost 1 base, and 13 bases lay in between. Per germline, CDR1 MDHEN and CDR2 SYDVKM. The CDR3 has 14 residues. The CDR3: CASRIASGTDTQYF. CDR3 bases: TGTGCCAGCCGAATCGCTAGCGGCACAGATACGCAGTATTTT.

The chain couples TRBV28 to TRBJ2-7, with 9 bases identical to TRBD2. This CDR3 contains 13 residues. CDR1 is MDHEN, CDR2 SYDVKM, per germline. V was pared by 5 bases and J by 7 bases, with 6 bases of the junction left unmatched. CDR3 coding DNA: TGTGCCAGCAGTCCCCGGCGGGAGGGGGAGCAGTACTTC. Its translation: CASSPRREGEQYF. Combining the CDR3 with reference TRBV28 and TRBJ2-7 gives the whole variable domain DVKVTQSSRYLVKRTGEKVFLECVQDMDHENMFWYRQDPGLGLRLIYFSYDVKMKEKGDIPEGYSVSREKKERFSLILESASTNQTSMYLCASSPRREGEQYFGPGTRLTVT.

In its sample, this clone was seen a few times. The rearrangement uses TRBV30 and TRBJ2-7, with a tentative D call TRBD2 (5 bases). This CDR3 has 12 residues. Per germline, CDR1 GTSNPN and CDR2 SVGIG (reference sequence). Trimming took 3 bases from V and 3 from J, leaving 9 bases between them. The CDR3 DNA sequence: TGTGCCTGGAGCGCTAGCCGCTACGAGCAGTACTTC. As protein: CAWSASRYEQYF.

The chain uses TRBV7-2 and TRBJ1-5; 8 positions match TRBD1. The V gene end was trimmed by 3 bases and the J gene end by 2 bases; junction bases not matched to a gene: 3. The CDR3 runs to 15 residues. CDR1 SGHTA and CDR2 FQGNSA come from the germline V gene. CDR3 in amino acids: CASSLTGERNQPQHF. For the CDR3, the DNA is TGTGCCAGCAGCTTGACAGGGGAACGCAATCAGCCCCAGCATTTT.

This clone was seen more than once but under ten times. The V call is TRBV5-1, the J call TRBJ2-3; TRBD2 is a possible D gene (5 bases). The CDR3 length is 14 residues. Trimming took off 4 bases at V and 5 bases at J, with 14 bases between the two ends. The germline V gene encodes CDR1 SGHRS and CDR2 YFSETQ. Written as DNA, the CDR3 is TGCGCCAGCAGCAACGCGGCGGGCAGAGATACGCAGTATTTT. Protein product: CASSNAAGRDTQYF. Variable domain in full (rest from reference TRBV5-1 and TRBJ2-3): KAGVTQTPRYLIKTRGQQVTLSCSPISGHRSVSWYQQTPGQGLQFLFEYFSETQRNKGNFPGRFSGRQFSNSRSEMNVSTLELGDSALYLCASSNAAGRDTQYFGPGTRLTVL.

The CDR3 DNA is TGTGCCAGCAGCTCAGTAGGAGTGAACACTGAAGCTTTCTTT. Its translation is CASSSVGVNTEAFF. The chain links TRBV7-8 to TRBJ1-1; no clear D gene. With 4 bases removed from V and 0 bases from J, the gap between germline ends came to 9 bases. Germline CDR1 is SGHVS and CDR2 is FQNEAQ. This CDR3 has 14 residues.

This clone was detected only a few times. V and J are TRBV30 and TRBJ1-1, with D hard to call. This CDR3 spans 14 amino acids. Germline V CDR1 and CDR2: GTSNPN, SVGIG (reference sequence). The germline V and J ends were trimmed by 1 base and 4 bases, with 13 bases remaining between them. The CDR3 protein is CAWSEGDAATEAFF. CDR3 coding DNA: TGTGCCTGGAGTGAGGGAGATGCGGCCACTGAAGCTTTCTTT.

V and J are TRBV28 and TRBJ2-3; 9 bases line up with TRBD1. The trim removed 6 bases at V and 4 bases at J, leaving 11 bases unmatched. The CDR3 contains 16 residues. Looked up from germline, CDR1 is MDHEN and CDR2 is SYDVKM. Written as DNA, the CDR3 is TGTGCCAGCAGAACTCCTGAGACAGGGGGATCAGATACGCAGTATTTT. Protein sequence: CASRTPETGGSDTQYF. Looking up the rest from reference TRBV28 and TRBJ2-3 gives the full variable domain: DVKVTQSSRYLVKRTGEKVFLECVQDMDHENMFWYRQDPGLGLRLIYFSYDVKMKEKGDIPEGYSVSREKKERFSLILESASTNQTSMYLCASRTPETGGSDTQYFGPGTRLTVL.

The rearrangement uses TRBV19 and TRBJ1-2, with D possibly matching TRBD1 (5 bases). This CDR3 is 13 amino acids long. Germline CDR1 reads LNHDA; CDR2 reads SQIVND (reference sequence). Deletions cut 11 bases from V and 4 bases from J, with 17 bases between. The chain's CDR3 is CASRWGVGYGYTF. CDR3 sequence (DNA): TGTGCCTCCCGGTGGGGGGTCGGCTATGGCTACACCTTC.

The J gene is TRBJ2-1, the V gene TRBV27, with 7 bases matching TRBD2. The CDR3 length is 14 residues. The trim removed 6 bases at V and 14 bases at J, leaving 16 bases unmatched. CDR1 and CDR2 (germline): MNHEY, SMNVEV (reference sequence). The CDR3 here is CASSRDRAGDREFF. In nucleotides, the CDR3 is TGTGCCAGCAGCCGCGACCGGGCGGGAGATCGGGAGTTCTTC.

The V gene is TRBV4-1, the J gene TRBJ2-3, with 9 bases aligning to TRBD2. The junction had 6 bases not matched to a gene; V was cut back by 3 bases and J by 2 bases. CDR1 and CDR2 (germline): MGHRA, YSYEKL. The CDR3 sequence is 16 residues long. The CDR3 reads CASSQASGAFTDTQYF. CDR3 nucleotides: TGCGCCAGCAGCCAGGCTAGCGGGGCCTTCACAGATACGCAGTATTTT.

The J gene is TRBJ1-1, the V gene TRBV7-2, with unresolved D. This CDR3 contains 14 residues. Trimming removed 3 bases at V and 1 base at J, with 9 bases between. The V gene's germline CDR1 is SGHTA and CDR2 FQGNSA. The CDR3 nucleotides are TGTGCCAGCAGCTTGGTCAGGCAGAACACTGAAGCTTTCTTT. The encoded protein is CASSLVRQNTEAFF.

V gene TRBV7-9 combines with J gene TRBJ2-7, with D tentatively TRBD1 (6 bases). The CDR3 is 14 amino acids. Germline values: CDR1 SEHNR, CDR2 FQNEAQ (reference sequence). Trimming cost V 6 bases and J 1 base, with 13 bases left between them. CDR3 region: CASSSNRESYEQYF. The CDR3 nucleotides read TGTGCCAGCAGTTCCAACAGGGAATCCTACGAGCAGTACTTC.

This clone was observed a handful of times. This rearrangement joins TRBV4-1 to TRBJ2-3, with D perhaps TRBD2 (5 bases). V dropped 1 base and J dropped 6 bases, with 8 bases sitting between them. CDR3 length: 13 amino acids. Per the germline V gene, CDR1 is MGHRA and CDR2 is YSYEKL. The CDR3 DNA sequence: TGCGCCAGCAGCCAAGTCGGAGGCGATACGCAGTATTTT. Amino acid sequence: CASSQVGGDTQYF.

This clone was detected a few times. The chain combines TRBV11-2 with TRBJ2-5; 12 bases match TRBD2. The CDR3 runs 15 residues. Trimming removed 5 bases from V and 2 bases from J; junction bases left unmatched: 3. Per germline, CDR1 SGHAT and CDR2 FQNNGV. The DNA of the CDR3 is TGTGCCAGCAGCGTGACTAGCGGGGGACAAGAGACCCAGTACTTC. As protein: CASSVTSGGQETQYF.

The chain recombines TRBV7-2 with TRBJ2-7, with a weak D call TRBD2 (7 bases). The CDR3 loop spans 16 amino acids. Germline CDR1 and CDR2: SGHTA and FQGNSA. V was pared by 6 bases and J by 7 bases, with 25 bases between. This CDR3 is CASSNGEGRGLWEQYF. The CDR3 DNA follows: TGTGCCAGCAGTAACGGGGAGGGACGGGGGCTATGGGAGCAGTACTTC.

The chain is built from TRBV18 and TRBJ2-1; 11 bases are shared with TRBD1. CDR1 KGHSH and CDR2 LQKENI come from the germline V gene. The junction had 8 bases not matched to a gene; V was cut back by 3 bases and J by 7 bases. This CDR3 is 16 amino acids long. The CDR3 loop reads CASSPLGQGARNEQFF. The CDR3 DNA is TGTGCCAGCTCACCCCTCGGACAGGGGGCACGAAATGAGCAGTTCTTC.

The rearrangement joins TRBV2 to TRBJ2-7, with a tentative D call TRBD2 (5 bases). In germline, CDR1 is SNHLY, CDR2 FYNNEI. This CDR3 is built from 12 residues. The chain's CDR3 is CATRGDDYEQYF. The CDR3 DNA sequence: TGTGCTACCCGGGGAGACGACTACGAGCAGTACTTC.